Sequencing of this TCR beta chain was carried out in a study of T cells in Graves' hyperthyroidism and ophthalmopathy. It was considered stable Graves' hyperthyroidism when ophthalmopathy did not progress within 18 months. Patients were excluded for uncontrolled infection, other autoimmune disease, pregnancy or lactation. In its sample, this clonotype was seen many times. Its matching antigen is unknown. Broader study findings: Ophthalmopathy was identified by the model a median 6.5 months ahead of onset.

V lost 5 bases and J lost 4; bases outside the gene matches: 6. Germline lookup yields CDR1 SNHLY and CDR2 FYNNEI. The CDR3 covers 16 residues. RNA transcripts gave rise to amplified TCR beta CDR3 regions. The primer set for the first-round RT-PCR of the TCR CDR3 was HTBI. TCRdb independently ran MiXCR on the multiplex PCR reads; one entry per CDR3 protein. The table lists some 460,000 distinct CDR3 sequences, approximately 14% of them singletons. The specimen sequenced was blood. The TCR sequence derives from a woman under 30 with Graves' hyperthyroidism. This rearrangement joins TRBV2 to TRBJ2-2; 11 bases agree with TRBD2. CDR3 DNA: TGTGCCAGCAGTTCACTAGCGGGGGCGCGCACCGGGGAGCTGTTTTTT. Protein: CASSSLAGARTGELFF.